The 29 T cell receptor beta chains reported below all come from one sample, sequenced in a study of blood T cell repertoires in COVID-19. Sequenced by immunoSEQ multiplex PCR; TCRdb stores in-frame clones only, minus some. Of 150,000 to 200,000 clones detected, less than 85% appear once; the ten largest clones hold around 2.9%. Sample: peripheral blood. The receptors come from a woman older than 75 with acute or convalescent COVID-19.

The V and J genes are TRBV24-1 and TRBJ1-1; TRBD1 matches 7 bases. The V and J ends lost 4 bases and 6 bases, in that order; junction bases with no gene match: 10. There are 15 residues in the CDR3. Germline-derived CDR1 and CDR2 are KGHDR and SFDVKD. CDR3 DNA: TGTGCCACCAGTGACCCGACAGGGAGTGACTCTGAAGCTTTCTTT. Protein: CATSDPTGSDSEAFF.

CDR3 amino acids: CASSLQTTTPGSYNSPLHF. The CDR3 DNA sequence: TGTGCCAGCAGCTTACAAACCACGACACCCGGCTCCTATAATTCACCCCTCCACTTT. The chain employs TRBV5-4 and TRBJ1-6; no clear D gene. This CDR3 has 19 residues. The V and J ends lost 2 bases and 0 bases respectively, with 18 bases between them. Germline loops: CDR1 SGHNT, CDR2 YYREEE (reference sequence).

The CDR3 spells CAWSRDNYEQYF. Written as DNA, the CDR3 is TGTGCCTGGAGTCGGGACAACTACGAGCAGTACTTC. The rearrangement joins TRBV30 to TRBJ2-7; perhaps TRBD1 as D (6 bases). This CDR3 spans 12 amino acids. V lost 2 bases to trimming and J lost 3 bases, with 8 bases between them. Germline values: CDR1 GTSNPN, CDR2 SVGIG (reference sequence). Based on the CDR3 plus reference TRBV30 and TRBJ2-7, the full variable domain is SQTIHQWPATLVQPVGSPLSLECTVEGTSNPNLYWYRQAAGRGLQLLFYSVGIGQISSEVPQNLSASRPQDRQFILSSKKLLLSDSGFYLCAWSRDNYEQYFGPGTRLTVT.

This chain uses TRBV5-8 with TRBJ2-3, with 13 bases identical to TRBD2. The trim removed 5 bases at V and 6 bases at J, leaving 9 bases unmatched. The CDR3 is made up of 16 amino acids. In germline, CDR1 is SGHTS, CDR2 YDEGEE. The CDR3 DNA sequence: TGTGCCAGCAGAACCGGACTAGCGGGAGTTGGGGATACGCAGTATTTT. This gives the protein CASRTGLAGVGDTQYF.

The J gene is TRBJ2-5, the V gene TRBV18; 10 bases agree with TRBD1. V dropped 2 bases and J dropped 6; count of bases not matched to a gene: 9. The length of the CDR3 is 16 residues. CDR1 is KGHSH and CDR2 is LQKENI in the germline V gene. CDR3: CASSPLPGQGRQTQYF. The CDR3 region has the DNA TGTGCCAGCTCACCATTACCGGGACAGGGGAGGCAGACCCAGTACTTC.

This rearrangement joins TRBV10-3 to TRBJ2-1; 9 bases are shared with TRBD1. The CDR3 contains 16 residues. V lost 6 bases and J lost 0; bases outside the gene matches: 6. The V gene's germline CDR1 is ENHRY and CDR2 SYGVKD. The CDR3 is CAIRAGTGSSYNEQFF. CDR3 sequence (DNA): TGTGCCATCAGAGCCGGGACAGGGAGCTCCTACAATGAGCAGTTCTTC.

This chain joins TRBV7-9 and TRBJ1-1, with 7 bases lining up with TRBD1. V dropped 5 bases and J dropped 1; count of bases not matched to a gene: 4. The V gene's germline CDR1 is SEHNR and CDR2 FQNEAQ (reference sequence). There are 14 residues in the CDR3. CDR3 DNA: TGTGCCAGCAGCCCTAGGACAGGGAACACTGAAGCTTTCTTT. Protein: CASSPRTGNTEAFF. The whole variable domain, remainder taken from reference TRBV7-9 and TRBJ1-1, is DTGVSQNPRHKITKRGQNVTFRCDPISEHNRLYWYRQTLGQGPEFLTYFQNEAQLEKSRLLSDRFSAERPKGSFSTLEIQRTEQGDSAMYLCASSPRTGNTEAFFGQGTRLTVV.

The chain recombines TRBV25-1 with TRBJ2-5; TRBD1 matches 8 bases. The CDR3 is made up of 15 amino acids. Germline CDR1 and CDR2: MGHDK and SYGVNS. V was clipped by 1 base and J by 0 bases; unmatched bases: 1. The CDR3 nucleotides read TGTGCCAGCAGTGAATGGACAGGGTACCAAGAGACCCAGTACTTC. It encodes CASSEWTGYQETQYF.

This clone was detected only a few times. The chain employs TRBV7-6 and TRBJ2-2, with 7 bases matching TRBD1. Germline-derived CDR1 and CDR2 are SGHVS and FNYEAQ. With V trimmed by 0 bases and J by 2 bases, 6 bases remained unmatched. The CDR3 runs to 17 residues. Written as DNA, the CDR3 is TGTGCCAGCAGCTTAGCGCAGGGACAGCTTAACACCGGGGAGCTGTTTTTT. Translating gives CASSLAQGQLNTGELFF.

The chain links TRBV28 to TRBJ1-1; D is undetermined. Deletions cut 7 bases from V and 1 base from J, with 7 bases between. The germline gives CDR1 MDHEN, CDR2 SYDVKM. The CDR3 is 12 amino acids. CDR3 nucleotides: TGTGCCAGCAACGAGAGGAACACTGAAGCTTTCTTT. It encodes CASNERNTEAFF.

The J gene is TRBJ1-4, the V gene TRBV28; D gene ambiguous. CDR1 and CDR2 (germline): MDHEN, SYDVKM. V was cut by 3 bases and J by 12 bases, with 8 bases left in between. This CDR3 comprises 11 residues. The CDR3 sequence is CASSLSRELFF. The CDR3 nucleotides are TGTGCCAGCAGTTTGTCCCGAGAACTGTTTTTT.

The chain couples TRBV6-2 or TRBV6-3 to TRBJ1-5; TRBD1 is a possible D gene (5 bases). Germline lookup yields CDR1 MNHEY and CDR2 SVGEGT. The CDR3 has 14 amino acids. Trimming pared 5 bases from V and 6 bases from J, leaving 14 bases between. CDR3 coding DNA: TGTGCCAGCAGTCTCTCCAGGGAAGGTCAGCCCCAGCATTTT. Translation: CASSLSREGQPQHF.

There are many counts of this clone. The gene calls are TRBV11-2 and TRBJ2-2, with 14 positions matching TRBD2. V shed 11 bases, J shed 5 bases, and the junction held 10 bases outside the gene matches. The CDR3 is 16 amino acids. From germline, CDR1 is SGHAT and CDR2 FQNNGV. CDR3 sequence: CASAGTSGRRTGELFF. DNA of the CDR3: TGTGCCTCCGCCGGGACTAGCGGGAGAAGGACCGGGGAGCTGTTTTTT.

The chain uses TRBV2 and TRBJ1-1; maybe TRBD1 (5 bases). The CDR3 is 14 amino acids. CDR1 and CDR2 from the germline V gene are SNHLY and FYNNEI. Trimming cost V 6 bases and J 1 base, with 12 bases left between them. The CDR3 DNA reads TGTGCCAGCAGGACGGGACTCTCGAACACTGAAGCTTTCTTT. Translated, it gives CASRTGLSNTEAFF. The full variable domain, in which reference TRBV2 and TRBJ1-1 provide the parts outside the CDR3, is EPEVTQTPSHQVTQMGQEVILRCVPISNHLYFYWYRQILGQKVEFLVSFYNNEISEKSEIFDDQFSVERPDGSNFTLKIRSTKLEDSAMYFCASRTGLSNTEAFFGQGTRLTVV.

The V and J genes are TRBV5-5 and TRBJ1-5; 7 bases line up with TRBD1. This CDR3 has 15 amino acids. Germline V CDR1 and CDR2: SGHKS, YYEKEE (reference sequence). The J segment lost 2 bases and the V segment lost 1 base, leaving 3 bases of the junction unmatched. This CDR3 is CASSLTGEGNQPQHF. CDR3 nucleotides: TGTGCCAGCAGCTTGACAGGGGAGGGCAATCAGCCCCAGCATTTT.

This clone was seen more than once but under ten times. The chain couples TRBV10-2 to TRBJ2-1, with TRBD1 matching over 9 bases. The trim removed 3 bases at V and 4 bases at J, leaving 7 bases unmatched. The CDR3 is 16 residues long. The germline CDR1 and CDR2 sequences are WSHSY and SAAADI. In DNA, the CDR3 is TGCGCCAGCAGTGACTGGGGGGACAGGGATTACAATGAGCAGTTCTTC. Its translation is CASSDWGDRDYNEQFF.

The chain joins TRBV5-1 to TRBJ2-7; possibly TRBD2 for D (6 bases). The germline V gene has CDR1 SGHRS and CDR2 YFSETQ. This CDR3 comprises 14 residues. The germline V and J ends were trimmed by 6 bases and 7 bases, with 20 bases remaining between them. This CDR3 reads CASTEGLPGGEQYF. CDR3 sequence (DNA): TGCGCCAGCACCGAGGGACTCCCGGGTGGGGAGCAGTACTTC.

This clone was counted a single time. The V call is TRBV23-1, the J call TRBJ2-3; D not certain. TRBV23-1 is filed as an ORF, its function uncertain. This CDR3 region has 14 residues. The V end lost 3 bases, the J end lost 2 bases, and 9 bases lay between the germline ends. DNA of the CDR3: TGCGCCAGCAGTCACAGAATCCCCACAGATACGCAGTATTTT. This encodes CASSHRIPTDTQYF.

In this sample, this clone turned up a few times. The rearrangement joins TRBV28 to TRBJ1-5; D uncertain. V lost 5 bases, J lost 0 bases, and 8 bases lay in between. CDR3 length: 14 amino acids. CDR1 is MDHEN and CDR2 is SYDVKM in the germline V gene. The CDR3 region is CASSPGISNQPQHF. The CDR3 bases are TGTGCCAGCAGTCCGGGGATTAGCAATCAGCCCCAGCATTTT.

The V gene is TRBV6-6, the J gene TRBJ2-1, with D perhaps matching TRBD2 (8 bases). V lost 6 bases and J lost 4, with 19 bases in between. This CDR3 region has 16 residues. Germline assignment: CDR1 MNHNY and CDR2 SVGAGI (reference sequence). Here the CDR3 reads CASSRISGTAYNEQFF. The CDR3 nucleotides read TGTGCCAGCAGCCGCATTAGCGGGACAGCATACAATGAGCAGTTCTTC.

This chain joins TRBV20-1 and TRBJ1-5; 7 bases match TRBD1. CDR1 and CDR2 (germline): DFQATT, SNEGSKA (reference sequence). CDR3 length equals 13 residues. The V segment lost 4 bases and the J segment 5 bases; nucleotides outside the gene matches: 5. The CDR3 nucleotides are TGCAGTGCTAATGACAGGGCGGATCAGCCCCAGCATTTT. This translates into CSANDRADQPQHF.

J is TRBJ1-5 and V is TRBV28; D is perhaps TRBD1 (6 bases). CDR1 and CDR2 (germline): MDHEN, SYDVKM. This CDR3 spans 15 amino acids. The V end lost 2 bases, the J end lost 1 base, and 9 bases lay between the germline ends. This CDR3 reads CASSLAGVSNQPQHF. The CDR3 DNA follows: TGTGCCAGCAGTTTAGCAGGGGTCAGCAATCAGCCCCAGCATTTT.

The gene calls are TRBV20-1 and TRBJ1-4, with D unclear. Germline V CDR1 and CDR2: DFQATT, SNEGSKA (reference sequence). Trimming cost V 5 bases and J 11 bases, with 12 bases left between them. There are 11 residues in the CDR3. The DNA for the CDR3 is TGCAGTGCTCTCCGAGAGGTTAAACTGTTTTTT. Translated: CSALREVKLFF.

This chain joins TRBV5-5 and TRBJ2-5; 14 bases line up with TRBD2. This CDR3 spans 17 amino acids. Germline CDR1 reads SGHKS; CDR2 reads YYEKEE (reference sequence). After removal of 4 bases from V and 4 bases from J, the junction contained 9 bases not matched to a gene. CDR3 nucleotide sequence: TGTGCCAGCAGCCCTCGACTAGCGGGAGGGGCCGTAGAGACCCAGTACTTC. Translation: CASSPRLAGGAVETQYF.

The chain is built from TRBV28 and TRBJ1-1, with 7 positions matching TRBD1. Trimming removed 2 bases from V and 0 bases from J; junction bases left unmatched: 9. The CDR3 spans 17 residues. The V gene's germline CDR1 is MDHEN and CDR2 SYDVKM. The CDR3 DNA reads TGTGCCAGCAGTTTAGCCCAGACAGGGTATATGAACACTGAAGCTTTCTTT. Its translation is CASSLAQTGYMNTEAFF.

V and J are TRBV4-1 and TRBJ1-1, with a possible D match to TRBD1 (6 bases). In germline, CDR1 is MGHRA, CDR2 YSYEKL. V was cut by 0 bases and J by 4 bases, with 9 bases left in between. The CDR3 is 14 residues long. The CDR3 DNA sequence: TGCGCCAGCAGCCAAGAGTGGGGGCGCACTGAAGCTTTCTTT. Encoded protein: CASSQEWGRTEAFF.

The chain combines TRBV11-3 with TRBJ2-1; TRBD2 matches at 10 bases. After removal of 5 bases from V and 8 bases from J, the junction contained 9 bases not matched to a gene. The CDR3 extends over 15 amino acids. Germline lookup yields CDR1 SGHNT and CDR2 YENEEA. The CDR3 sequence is CASSLLGTSDYEQFF. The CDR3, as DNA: TGTGCCAGCAGCCTCCTGGGGACTAGCGACTATGAGCAGTTCTTC.

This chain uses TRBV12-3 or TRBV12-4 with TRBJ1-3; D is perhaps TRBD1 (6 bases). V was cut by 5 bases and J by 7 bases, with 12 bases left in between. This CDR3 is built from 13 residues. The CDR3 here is CASSPNTGNTIYF. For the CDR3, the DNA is TGTGCCAGCAGTCCGAATACAGGGAACACCATATATTTT.

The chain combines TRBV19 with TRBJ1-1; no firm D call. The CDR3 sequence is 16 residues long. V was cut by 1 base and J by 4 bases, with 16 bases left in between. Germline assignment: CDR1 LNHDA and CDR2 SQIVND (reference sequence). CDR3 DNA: TGTGCCAGTAGTATAGGAGGTGGACCTGGGAGCACTGAAGCTTTCTTT. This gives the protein CASSIGGGPGSTEAFF.